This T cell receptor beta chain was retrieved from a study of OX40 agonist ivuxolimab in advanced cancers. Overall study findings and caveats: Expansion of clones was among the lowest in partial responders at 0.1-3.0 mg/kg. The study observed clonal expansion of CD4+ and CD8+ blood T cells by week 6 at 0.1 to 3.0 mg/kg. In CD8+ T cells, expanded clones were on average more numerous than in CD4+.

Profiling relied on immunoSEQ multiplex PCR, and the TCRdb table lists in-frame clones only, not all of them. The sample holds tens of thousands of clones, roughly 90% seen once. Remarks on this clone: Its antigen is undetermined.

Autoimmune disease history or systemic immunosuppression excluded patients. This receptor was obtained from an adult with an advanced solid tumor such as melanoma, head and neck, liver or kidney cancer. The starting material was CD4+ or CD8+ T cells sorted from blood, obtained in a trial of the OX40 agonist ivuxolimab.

The CDR3 loop reads CASSQDRPGNYEQYF. As DNA, the CDR3 is TGCGCCAGCAGCCAAGATCGTCCAGGAAACTACGAGCAGTACTTC. The J gene is TRBJ2-5, the V gene TRBV4-3; D remains ambiguous. The J call may be mistaken, given a closer DNA end match to TRBJ2-7. CDR1 is LGHNA and CDR2 is YSLEER in the germline V gene. This CDR3 is built from 15 residues.